Shown below are 10 T cell receptor beta chains from a single sample sequenced in a study of tumor and adjacent non-tumor tissue in lung cancer. The template was RNA from unsorted bulk tissue. The normal lung tissue was taken more than 3 cm from the tumor edge. The library came from three nested PCR rounds adapted from ARM-PCR protocols. TCRdb fed the multiplex PCR reads into MiXCR, producing one record per CDR3 protein. Here the sample spans approximately 47,000 distinct CDR3 sequences, more than 55% being singletons. Sequences were obtained from distant non-tumor lung tissue. The receptors derive from a woman in her sixties or seventies with non-small cell lung cancer.

This clonotype was seen a handful of times. One junction end disagrees with the germline gene, perhaps due to a read error. The chain joins TRBV29-1 to TRBJ2-1, with D tentatively TRBD2 (5 bases). This CDR3 has 12 amino acids. In germline, CDR1 is SQVTM, CDR2 ANQGSEA. CDR3 sequence reads: CSADGAYNEQFF. The DNA of the CDR3 is TGTAGCGCGGACGGGGCCTACAATGAGCAGTTCTTC.

As regards this clonotype: The conserved final phenylalanine or tryptophan is absent from the CDR3, which likely points to a read error. The chain combines TRBV4-2 with TRBJ2-1; the D gene is possibly TRBD1 (8 bases). The CDR3 extends over 14 amino acids. V was pared by 1 base and J by 12 bases, with 16 bases between. Germline-derived CDR1 and CDR2 are LGHNA and YNFKEQ. CDR3 region: CASSQAAGGGGQFL. The CDR3 nucleotides read TGTGCCAGCAGCCAAGCCGCAGGGGGCGGGGGGCAGTTCTTA.

Only a few counts were recorded for this clonotype. It may be a read error: a sequence one base away is much more abundant. The chain joins TRBV7-8 to TRBJ1-4, with a tentative D call TRBD1 (6 bases). Germline V lookup: CDR1 SGHVS, CDR2 FQNEAQ. The CDR3 contains 14 residues. The CDR3 spells CANSTDRVNEKLFF. DNA of the CDR3: TGTGCCAACAGCACGGACAGAGTTAATGAAAAACTGTTTTTT.

A note on this clonotype: At one boundary the junction diverges from the germline segment, which might be a read error. The J gene is TRBJ1-1, the V gene TRBV5-1; no firm D call. Per germline, CDR1 SGHRS and CDR2 YFSETQ. The CDR3 is 13 amino acids. This CDR3 is CASRTDGDTEAFF. The CDR3 DNA is TGCGCAAGCAGGACGGACGGAGACACTGAAGCTTTCTTT. Full variable domain (rest looked up from reference TRBV5-1 and TRBJ1-1): KAGVTQTPRYLIKTRGQQVTLSCSPISGHRSVSWYQQTPGQGLQFLFEYFSETQRNKGNFPGRFSGRQFSNSRSEMNVSTLELGDSALYLCASRTDGDTEAFFGQGTRLTVV.

Note on this clonotype: Germline is not matched at one junction end, which may reflect a read error. The chain joins TRBV6-5 to TRBJ2-7; D possibly corresponds to TRBD2 (6 bases). This CDR3 comprises 15 residues. In germline, CDR1 is MNHEY, CDR2 SVGAGI. CDR3 region: CPSTTQVEGPYEQCF. As DNA, the CDR3 is TGTCCCAGCACCACGCAAGTGGAGGGGCCCTACGAGCAGTGCTTC.

The V gene is TRBV24-1, the J gene TRBJ2-5; D may be TRBD2 (5 bases). The V gene lost 3 bases and the J gene lost 7 bases, with 23 bases spanning the gap. Germline V lookup: CDR1 KGHDR, CDR2 SFDVKD. This CDR3 region has 17 residues. The CDR3 sequence: CATSDPSISVSLVTQYF. The DNA of the CDR3 is TGTGCCACCAGTGATCCCTCCATTAGCGTCAGTTTGGTGACCCAGTACTTC.

This chain links TRBV20-1 with TRBJ2-3; 10 bases match TRBD2. The CDR3 spans 15 residues. J gave up 7 bases and V 3 bases, and 10 bases lay outside the gene matches. From germline, CDR1 is DFQATT and CDR2 SNEGSKA (reference sequence). CDR3: CSASEPSGGSYTQYF. The CDR3 DNA sequence: TGCAGTGCTAGCGAACCTAGCGGGGGTTCCTATACGCAGTATTTT.

Regarding this clonotype: A read error is possible here, since a much larger clone lies one base away. The rearrangement uses TRBV28 and TRBJ2-3, with no clear D. The CDR3 runs 16 residues. With 7 bases removed from V and 2 bases from J, the gap between germline ends came to 19 bases. Germline V CDR1 and CDR2: MDHEN, SYDVKM. In nucleotides, the CDR3 is TGTGCCAGCAACTCCCGCCGAGGTACCATCACAGATACGCAGTATTTT. Translating it yields CASNSRRGTITDTQYF.

The sample holds one count of this clonotype. This chain joins TRBV7-8 and TRBJ2-5; D remains ambiguous. From germline, CDR1 is SGHVS and CDR2 FQNEAQ. This CDR3 has 13 amino acids. Trimming shortened V by 5 bases and J by 9 bases, and 16 bases separated the two germline ends. This chain's CDR3 is CASSTDDLPSQYF. CDR3 nucleotide sequence: TGTGCCAGCAGCACCGACGATCTTCCCTCCCAGTACTTC.

Points on this clonotype: The junction departs from germline at one end; a sequencing error may be responsible. The V and J genes are TRBV5-4 and TRBJ1-6, with a tentative D call TRBD1 (6 bases). Germline CDR1 is SGHNT and CDR2 is YYREEE (reference sequence). The CDR3 has 16 residues. CDR3 residues: CASSLALPGANSPLHF. CDR3 coding DNA: TGTGCCAGCAGCTTGGCCCTCCCAGGGGCCAATTCACCCCTACACTTT.